A selection of T cell receptor beta chains follows, all from one sample in a study of radiotherapy plus CTLA-4 blockade in lung cancer. Assay used: immunoSEQ multiplex PCR; TCRdb lists only in-frame clones, some missing. The sample lists some 100,000 clones; about 83% were seen once. Material: peripheral blood, obtained from a patient treated with radiotherapy plus ipilimumab. The receptors derive from a human donor with non-small cell lung cancer who had a partial response to radiotherapy plus ipilimumab. CDR3s include the opening cysteine and the closing phenylalanine or tryptophan. The order of the fields is clone size, J gene, D gene, V gene, CDR3 DNA, CDR3 protein. D genes are given only for firm matches. Not all rows give a size; the values are once, few, many and, for expanded clones, a class.

abundance: -
j_gene: TRBJ1-6
d_gene: -
v_gene: TRBV9
CDR3nt: TGTGCCAGCAGCGTAGGCCCCGACAGAGATTCACCCCTCCACTTT
CDR3aa: CASSVGPDRDSPLHF

abundance: -
j_gene: TRBJ2-1
d_gene: TRBD2
v_gene: TRBV4-2
CDR3nt: TGTGCCAGCAGCCAAGAGTTGGGACTAGCGGGAGAGGGGCAGTTCTTC
CDR3aa: CASSQELGLAGEGQFF

abundance: -
j_gene: TRBJ2-1
d_gene: TRBD2
v_gene: TRBV18
CDR3nt: TGTGCCAGCTCACCACAGGCTAGCGGGCAACTTGCGGGTGAGCAGTTCTTC
CDR3aa: CASSPQASGQLAGEQFF

abundance: -
j_gene: TRBJ2-7
d_gene: TRBD1
v_gene: TRBV19
CDR3nt: TGTGCCAGTAGCCTCGGACAGGGCTACGAGCAGTACTTC
CDR3aa: CASSLGQGYEQYF

abundance: -
j_gene: TRBJ2-7
d_gene: -
v_gene: TRBV7-9
CDR3nt: TGTGCCAGCAGCCCTCGGCGGGCGGACGAGCAGTACTTC
CDR3aa: CASSPRRADEQYF

abundance: -
j_gene: TRBJ1-2
d_gene: TRBD1
v_gene: TRBV29-1
CDR3nt: TGCAGCGCTACAGGGGCGGCAGGACTCTATGGCTACACCTTC
CDR3aa: CSATGAAGLYGYTF

abundance: once
j_gene: TRBJ2-1
d_gene: TRBD2
v_gene: TRBV18
CDR3nt: TGTGCCAGCTCACCCGGGACTAGCGGGAGGGCCTACAATGAGCAGTTCTTC
CDR3aa: CASSPGTSGRAYNEQFF

abundance: -
j_gene: TRBJ2-1
d_gene: TRBD2
v_gene: TRBV2
CDR3nt: TGTGCCAGCTCTGGGACTAGCGGGAGGGTTGAGCAGTTCTTC
CDR3aa: CASSGTSGRVEQFF

abundance: -
j_gene: TRBJ2-1
d_gene: -
v_gene: TRBV5-6
CDR3nt: TGTGCCAGCAGCACGCGAGCAGGGCCATCATACAATGAGCAGTTCTTC
CDR3aa: CASSTRAGPSYNEQFF

abundance: -
j_gene: TRBJ2-5
d_gene: -
v_gene: TRBV28
CDR3nt: TGTGCCAGCAGTTCTCCGGTGGGCGCGAAGACCCAGTACTTC
CDR3aa: CASSSPVGAKTQYF

abundance: -
j_gene: TRBJ1-1
d_gene: -
v_gene: TRBV5-4
CDR3nt: TGTGCCAGCAGCCAAGGCGTGCAGGGCCGGAACACTGAAGCTTTCTTT
CDR3aa: CASSQGVQGRNTEAFF

abundance: -
j_gene: TRBJ2-7
d_gene: TRBD2
v_gene: TRBV5-1
CDR3nt: TGCGCCAGCAGCTTGACGAATCCGGGGAGGGACTACGAGCAGTACTTC
CDR3aa: CASSLTNPGRDYEQYF

abundance: -
j_gene: TRBJ2-5
d_gene: -
v_gene: TRBV28
CDR3nt: TGTGCCAGCAGAAGCGGGTCAGAGACCCAGTACTTC
CDR3aa: CASRSGSETQYF

abundance: -
j_gene: TRBJ2-2
d_gene: -
v_gene: TRBV5-6
CDR3nt: TGTGCCAGCAGCACCGGGACTCCCTGGGACACCGGGGAGCTGTTTTTT
CDR3aa: CASSTGTPWDTGELFF

abundance: few
j_gene: TRBJ2-7
d_gene: TRBD2
v_gene: TRBV7-9
CDR3nt: TGTGCCAGCAGCTCAACCCTCGGACTAGCGGAATACGAGCAGTACTTC
CDR3aa: CASSSTLGLAEYEQYF

abundance: -
j_gene: TRBJ2-3
d_gene: TRBD2
v_gene: TRBV27
CDR3nt: TGTGCCAGCAGTCTGAGGACTAGCGGGCTACAGCCCCGTTCTTACACAGATACGCAGTATTTT
CDR3aa: CASSLRTSGLQPRSYTDTQYF

abundance: -
j_gene: TRBJ1-5
d_gene: TRBD1
v_gene: TRBV30
CDR3nt: TGTGCCTGGGCGGGACAGGAAAATCAGCCCCAGCATTTT
CDR3aa: CAWAGQENQPQHF

abundance: once
j_gene: TRBJ2-7
d_gene: -
v_gene: TRBV6-5
CDR3nt: TGTGCCAGCAGTTACGATGGCGGCCGCGGGTACGAGCAGTACTTC
CDR3aa: CASSYDGGRGYEQYF

abundance: -
j_gene: TRBJ2-7
d_gene: -
v_gene: TRBV10-3
CDR3nt: TGTGCCATCAGTGACGGGAACAGGGATGGTGACGAGCAGTACTTC
CDR3aa: CAISDGNRDGDEQYF

abundance: -
j_gene: TRBJ2-1
d_gene: TRBD2
v_gene: TRBV27
CDR3nt: TGTGCCAGCAGTCCGAGCGGGAGTTGGGCGAATGAGCAGTTCTTC
CDR3aa: CASSPSGSWANEQFF

abundance: -
j_gene: TRBJ1-1
d_gene: -
v_gene: TRBV9
CDR3nt: TGTGCCAGCAGCGTATCGGGTTATGAAGCTTTCTTT
CDR3aa: CASSVSGYEAFF

abundance: -
j_gene: TRBJ2-7
d_gene: TRBD2
v_gene: TRBV28
CDR3nt: TGTGCCAGCTCAATAGCGGGGGGCTCCTACGAGCAGTACTTC
CDR3aa: CASSIAGGSYEQYF

abundance: -
j_gene: TRBJ2-7
d_gene: -
v_gene: TRBV29-1
CDR3nt: TGCAGCGTTGATCGTGGGTCCAGCGGTCCCTACGAGCAGTACTTC
CDR3aa: CSVDRGSSGPYEQYF

abundance: -
j_gene: TRBJ2-3
d_gene: -
v_gene: TRBV2
CDR3nt: TGTGCCAGCCGTTTCGGCGGAGATACGCAGTATTTT
CDR3aa: CASRFGGDTQYF

abundance: once
j_gene: TRBJ2-2
d_gene: -
v_gene: TRBV4-1
CDR3nt: TGCGCCAGCAGCCAAGACTCGTACGCGACCGGGGAGCTGTTTTTT
CDR3aa: CASSQDSYATGELFF

abundance: -
j_gene: TRBJ2-7
d_gene: TRBD2
v_gene: TRBV27
CDR3nt: TGTGCCAGCAGCCCCTCGGGACTAGTATTAGTTGAGCAGTACTTC
CDR3aa: CASSPSGLVLVEQYF

abundance: -
j_gene: TRBJ2-7
d_gene: TRBD1
v_gene: TRBV6-5
CDR3nt: TGTGCCAGCAGTGACGGACAGGGGGCCTACGAGCAGTACTTC
CDR3aa: CASSDGQGAYEQYF

abundance: -
j_gene: TRBJ2-1
d_gene: -
v_gene: TRBV7-3
CDR3nt: TGTGCCAGCAGCTTACACGCTAGCAGTAGCTCCTACAATGAGCAGTTCTTC
CDR3aa: CASSLHASSSSYNEQFF

abundance: -
j_gene: TRBJ2-1
d_gene: -
v_gene: TRBV7-2
CDR3nt: TGTGCCAGCAGCTTAGTAGCGGCCACCTACAATGAGCAGTTCTTC
CDR3aa: CASSLVAATYNEQFF

abundance: -
j_gene: TRBJ1-2
d_gene: TRBD1
v_gene: TRBV27
CDR3nt: TGTGCCAGCAGTTTCCATCGACAGGGAAATGGCTACACCTTC
CDR3aa: CASSFHRQGNGYTF

abundance: many
j_gene: TRBJ1-2
d_gene: -
v_gene: TRBV5-1
CDR3nt: TGCGCCAGCAGCTTGGACCTCTCTAACAGGGTTACCTATGGCTACACCTTC
CDR3aa: CASSLDLSNRVTYGYTF

abundance: -
j_gene: TRBJ1-5
d_gene: TRBD1
v_gene: TRBV7-9
CDR3nt: TGTGCCAGCAGCGAGGGACAGGGGTTTCAGCCCCAGCATTTT
CDR3aa: CASSEGQGFQPQHF

abundance: -
j_gene: TRBJ1-2
d_gene: -
v_gene: TRBV6-1
CDR3nt: TGTGCCAGCAGTGCCGGACAGTGGTTCTATGGCTACACCTTC
CDR3aa: CASSAGQWFYGYTF

abundance: few
j_gene: TRBJ2-5
d_gene: TRBD1
v_gene: TRBV9
CDR3nt: TGTGCCAGCAGCACGCGACCCGGGACAGGGAAAGAGACCCAGTACTTC
CDR3aa: CASSTRPGTGKETQYF

abundance: -
j_gene: TRBJ2-5
d_gene: TRBD2
v_gene: TRBV27
CDR3nt: TGTGCCAGCAGTTCGTCCCCGGGACTAATCCAAGAGACCCAGTACTTC
CDR3aa: CASSSSPGLIQETQYF

abundance: few
j_gene: TRBJ2-5
d_gene: TRBD2
v_gene: TRBV11-3
CDR3nt: TGTGCCAGCAGCCAGACTAGCGGGACACAAGAGACCCAGTACTTC
CDR3aa: CASSQTSGTQETQYF

abundance: once
j_gene: TRBJ1-1
d_gene: -
v_gene: TRBV19
CDR3nt: TGTGCCAGTAGTATAGGGGCCAGAACCAACACTGAAGCTTTCTTT
CDR3aa: CASSIGARTNTEAFF

abundance: -
j_gene: TRBJ2-5
d_gene: TRBD2
v_gene: TRBV4-3
CDR3nt: TGCGCCAGCAGCCAACTAGCGGGCCAAGAGACCCAGTACTTC
CDR3aa: CASSQLAGQETQYF

abundance: -
j_gene: TRBJ1-5
d_gene: -
v_gene: TRBV10-3
CDR3nt: TGTGCCATCAGTGATCGGGGTGATCAGCCCCAGCATTTT
CDR3aa: CAISDRGDQPQHF

abundance: -
j_gene: TRBJ2-3
d_gene: TRBD1
v_gene: TRBV5-1
CDR3nt: TGCGCCAGCGTATACAGGGGTGGCACAGATACGCAGTATTTT
CDR3aa: CASVYRGGTDTQYF

abundance: -
j_gene: TRBJ2-1
d_gene: TRBD2
v_gene: TRBV7-9
CDR3nt: TGTGCCAGCAGCCTGAGCGGGAGGGCCTACAATGAGCAGTTCTTC
CDR3aa: CASSLSGRAYNEQFF

abundance: -
j_gene: TRBJ2-1
d_gene: -
v_gene: TRBV10-3
CDR3nt: TGTGCCATCAGGACCCTCAACCTCGAGCGAAATGAGCAGTTCTTC
CDR3aa: CAIRTLNLERNEQFF

abundance: once
j_gene: TRBJ1-5
d_gene: -
v_gene: TRBV5-1
CDR3nt: TGCGCCAGCAGCTTGGACGGGGGGGTCCAGCCCCAGCATTTT
CDR3aa: CASSLDGGVQPQHF

abundance: -
j_gene: TRBJ1-2
d_gene: TRBD1
v_gene: TRBV10-3
CDR3nt: TGTGCCATCAGCGGGCAGGGGGCTGTGGGCTACACCTTC
CDR3aa: CAISGQGAVGYTF

abundance: -
j_gene: TRBJ2-1
d_gene: TRBD1
v_gene: TRBV7-2
CDR3nt: TGTGCCAGCAGGGGACAGGCGAAATGGTTCTTC
CDR3aa: CASRGQAKWFF

abundance: -
j_gene: TRBJ2-7
d_gene: -
v_gene: TRBV15
CDR3nt: TGTGCCACCAGCAGGTCGAGCCTTCCCTACGAGCAGTACTTC
CDR3aa: CATSRSSLPYEQYF

abundance: -
j_gene: TRBJ1-5
d_gene: -
v_gene: TRBV6-5
CDR3nt: TGTGCCAGCAGTAGGGGGGGGCGGGGACAGCCCCAGCATTTT
CDR3aa: CASSRGGRGQPQHF

abundance: -
j_gene: TRBJ2-2
d_gene: TRBD1
v_gene: TRBV30
CDR3nt: TGTGCCTGGAACGGACAGGGGACGACCGGGGAGCTGTTTTTT
CDR3aa: CAWNGQGTTGELFF

abundance: few
j_gene: TRBJ2-5
d_gene: TRBD2
v_gene: TRBV5-4
CDR3nt: TGTGCCAGCAGCTTACGACCGACTAGCGGGAGCGGGGAGACCCAGTACTTC
CDR3aa: CASSLRPTSGSGETQYF

abundance: -
j_gene: TRBJ2-2
d_gene: TRBD2
v_gene: TRBV5-6
CDR3nt: TGTGCCAGCAGCTTCGCGGGAGTACTGGGCGGGGAGCTGTTTTTT
CDR3aa: CASSFAGVLGGELFF

abundance: few
j_gene: TRBJ2-3
d_gene: -
v_gene: TRBV7-9
CDR3nt: TGTGCCAGCAGCTCAGAACCCCGAACAGGAGGCACAGATACGCAGTATTTT
CDR3aa: CASSSEPRTGGTDTQYF